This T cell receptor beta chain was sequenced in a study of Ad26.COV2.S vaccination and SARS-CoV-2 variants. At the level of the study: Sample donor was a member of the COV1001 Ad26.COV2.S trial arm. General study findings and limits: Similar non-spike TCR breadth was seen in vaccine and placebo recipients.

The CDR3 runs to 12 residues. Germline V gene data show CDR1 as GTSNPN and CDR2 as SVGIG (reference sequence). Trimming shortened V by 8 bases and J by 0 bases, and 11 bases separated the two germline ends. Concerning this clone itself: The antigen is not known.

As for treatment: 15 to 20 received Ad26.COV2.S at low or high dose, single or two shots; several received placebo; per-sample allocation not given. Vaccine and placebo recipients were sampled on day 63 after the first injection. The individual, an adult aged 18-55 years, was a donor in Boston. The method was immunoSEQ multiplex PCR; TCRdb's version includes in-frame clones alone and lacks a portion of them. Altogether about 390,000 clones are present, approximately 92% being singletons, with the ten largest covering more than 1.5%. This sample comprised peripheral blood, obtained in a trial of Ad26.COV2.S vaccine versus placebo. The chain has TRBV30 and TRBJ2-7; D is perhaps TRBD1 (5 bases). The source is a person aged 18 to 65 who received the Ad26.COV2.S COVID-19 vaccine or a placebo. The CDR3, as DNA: TGTGCCGGACACAGGAGCTCCTACGAGCAGTACTTC. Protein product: CAGHRSSYEQYF.